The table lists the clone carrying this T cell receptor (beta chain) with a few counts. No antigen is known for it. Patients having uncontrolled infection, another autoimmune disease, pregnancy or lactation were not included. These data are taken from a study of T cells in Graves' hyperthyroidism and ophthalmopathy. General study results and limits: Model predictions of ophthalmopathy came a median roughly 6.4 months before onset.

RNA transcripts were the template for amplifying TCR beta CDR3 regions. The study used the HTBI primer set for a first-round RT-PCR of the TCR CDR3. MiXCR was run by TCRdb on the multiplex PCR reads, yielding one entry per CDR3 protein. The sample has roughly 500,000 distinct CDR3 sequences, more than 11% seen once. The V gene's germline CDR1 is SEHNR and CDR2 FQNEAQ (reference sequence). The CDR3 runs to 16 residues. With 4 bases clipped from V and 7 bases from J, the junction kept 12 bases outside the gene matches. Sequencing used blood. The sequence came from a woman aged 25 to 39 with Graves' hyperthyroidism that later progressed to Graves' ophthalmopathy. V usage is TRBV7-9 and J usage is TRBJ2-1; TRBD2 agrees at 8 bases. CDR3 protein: CASSSPSAGEMNEQFF. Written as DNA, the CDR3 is TGTGCCAGCAGCTCCCCCTCAGCGGGGGAGATGAATGAGCAGTTCTTC.